These 4 T cell receptor beta chains were sequenced from one sample in a study of T cell clones after liver transplantation. Clones were read by immunoSEQ multiplex PCR, and TCRdb kept only the in-frame ones, dropping some. The sample gives roughly 15,000 clones, more than 70% of which show up once; 28% is in the top ten. Here the sequenced sample was CD8+ T cells from blood, taken about 50 months after liver transplant. All receptors come from a human patient who received a liver transplant. The graft donor may have given rise to some T cells.

J is TRBJ2-3 and V is TRBV29-1; tentative D call: TRBD1 (5 bases). There are 15 residues in the CDR3. With 8 bases removed from V and 0 bases from J, the gap between germline ends came to 18 bases. The germline V gene has CDR1 SQVTM and CDR2 ANQGSEA. The CDR3 region has the DNA TGCAGCCTCACTGGCATTGGGGCTAGCACAGATACGCAGTATTTT. It codes for CSLTGIGASTDTQYF.

The table lists this clone with a few counts. The chain recombines TRBV27 with TRBJ2-1; 7 bases match TRBD1. Trimming cost V 5 bases and J 4 bases; bases outside gene matches: 5. The CDR3 spans 14 residues. CDR1 and CDR2 (germline): MNHEY, SMNVEV (reference sequence). Here the CDR3 reads CASSRQGSYNEQFF. The DNA for the CDR3 is TGTGCCAGCAGTAGACAGGGCTCGTACAATGAGCAGTTCTTC.

The chain is built from TRBV6-5 and TRBJ2-6; tentatively, D is TRBD1 (6 bases). The CDR3 spans 15 residues. The ends were cut back, 7 bases at V and 0 bases at J, with 10 bases in the middle. From germline, CDR1 is MNHEY and CDR2 SVGAGI. CDR3 region: CASKTGPSGANVLTF. DNA for the CDR3: TGTGCCAGCAAAACAGGGCCCTCTGGGGCCAACGTCCTGACTTTC.

V usage is TRBV7-3 and J usage is TRBJ1-1; no definite D call. CDR3 length: 14 amino acids. The V gene's germline CDR1 is SGHTA and CDR2 FQGTGA. V lost 4 bases and J lost 3, with 12 bases in between. CDR3 residues: CASSSTGRDTEAFF. The CDR3 bases are TGTGCCAGCAGCTCGACCGGGCGTGACACTGAAGCTTTCTTT. Full variable domain (remainder filled in from reference TRBV7-3 and TRBJ1-1): GAGVSQTPSNKVTEKGKYVELRCDPISGHTALYWYRQSLGQGPEFLIYFQGTGAADDSGLPNDRFFAVRPEGSVSTLKIQRTERGDSAVYLCASSSTGRDTEAFFGQGTRLTVV.